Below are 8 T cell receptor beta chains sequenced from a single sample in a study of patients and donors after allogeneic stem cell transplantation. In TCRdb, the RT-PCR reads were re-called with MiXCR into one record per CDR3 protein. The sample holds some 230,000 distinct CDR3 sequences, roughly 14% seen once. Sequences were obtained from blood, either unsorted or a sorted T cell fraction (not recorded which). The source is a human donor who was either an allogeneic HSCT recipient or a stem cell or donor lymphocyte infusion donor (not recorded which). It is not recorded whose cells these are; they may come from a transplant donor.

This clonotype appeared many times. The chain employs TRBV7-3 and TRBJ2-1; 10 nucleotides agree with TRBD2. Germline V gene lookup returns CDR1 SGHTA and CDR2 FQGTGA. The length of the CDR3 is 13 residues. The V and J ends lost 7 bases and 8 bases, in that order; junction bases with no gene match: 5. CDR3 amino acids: CASTMLAGDEQFF. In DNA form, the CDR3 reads TGTGCCAGCACAATGCTAGCGGGGGATGAGCAGTTCTTC.

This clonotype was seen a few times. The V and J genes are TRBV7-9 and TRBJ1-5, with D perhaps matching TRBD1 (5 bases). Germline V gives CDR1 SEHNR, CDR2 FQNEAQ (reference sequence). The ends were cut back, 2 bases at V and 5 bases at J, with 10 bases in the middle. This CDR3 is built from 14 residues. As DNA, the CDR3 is TGTGCCAGCAGCTTAAGTTGGGGGGATCAGCCCCAGCATTTT. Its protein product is CASSLSWGDQPQHF.

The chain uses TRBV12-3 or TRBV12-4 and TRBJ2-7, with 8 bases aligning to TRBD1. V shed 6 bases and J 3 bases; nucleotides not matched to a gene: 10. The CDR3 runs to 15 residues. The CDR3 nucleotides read TGTGCCAGCAGCGATAGACAGGGGAAGGACTACGAGCAGTACTTC. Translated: CASSDRQGKDYEQYF.

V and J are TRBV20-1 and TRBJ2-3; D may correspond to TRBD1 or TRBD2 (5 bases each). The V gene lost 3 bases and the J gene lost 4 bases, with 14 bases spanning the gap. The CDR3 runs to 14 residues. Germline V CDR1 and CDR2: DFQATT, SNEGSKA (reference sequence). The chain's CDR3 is CSASGTSGSDTQYF. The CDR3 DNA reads TGCAGTGCTAGCGGGACCAGCGGCTCAGATACGCAGTATTTT.

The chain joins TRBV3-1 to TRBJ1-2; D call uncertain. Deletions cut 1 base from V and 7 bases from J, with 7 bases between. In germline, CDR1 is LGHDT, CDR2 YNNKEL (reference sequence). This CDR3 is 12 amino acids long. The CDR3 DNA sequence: TGTGCCAGCAGCCAAGGAAAGAGTGGCTACACCTTC. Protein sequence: CASSQGKSGYTF.

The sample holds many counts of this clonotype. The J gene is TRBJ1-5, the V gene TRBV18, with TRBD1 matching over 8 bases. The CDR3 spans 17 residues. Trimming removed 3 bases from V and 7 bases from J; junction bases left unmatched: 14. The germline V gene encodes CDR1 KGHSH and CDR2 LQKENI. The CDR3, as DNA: TGTGCCAGCTCACCGCCCGGGACAGGCAACTTGCGCCAGCCCCAGCATTTT. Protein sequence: CASSPPGTGNLRQPQHF.

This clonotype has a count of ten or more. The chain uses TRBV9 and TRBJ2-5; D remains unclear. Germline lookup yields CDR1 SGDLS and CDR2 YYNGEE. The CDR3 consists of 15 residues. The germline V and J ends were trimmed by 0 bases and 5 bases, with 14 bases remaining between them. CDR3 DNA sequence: TGTGCCAGCAGCGTAGAGGGCAGGCCTGGGGAGACCCAGTACTTC. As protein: CASSVEGRPGETQYF.

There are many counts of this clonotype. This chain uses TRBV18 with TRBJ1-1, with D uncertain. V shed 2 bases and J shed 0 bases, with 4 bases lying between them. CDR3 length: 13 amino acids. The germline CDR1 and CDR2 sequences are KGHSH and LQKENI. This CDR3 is CASSPKVNTEAFF. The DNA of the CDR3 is TGTGCCAGCTCACCAAAGGTGAACACTGAAGCTTTCTTT.